This paragraph covers one TCR beta chain sequence. Following RNA extraction, reverse transcription yielded cDNA that acted as the sequencing template. Assay: immunoSEQ multiplex PCR; the TCRdb copy retains only in-frame clones and omits some. The sample carries 150,000 to 200,000 clones, 50% to 70% recorded once. These data originate in a study of CD8+ T cells in alopecia areata. As part of sample collection, lesional scalp punch biopsies and peripheral blood were taken from alopecia areata patients. The authors sorted CD4+ and CD8+ T cells from PBMCs. Germline V lookup: CDR1 MDHEN, CDR2 SYDVKM. V was pared by 2 bases and J by 8 bases, with 11 bases between. The CDR3 is 13 residues long.

This material consisted of CD4+ T cells sorted from blood, taken at week 0. The J gene is TRBJ2-3, the V gene TRBV28, with unresolved D. This clonotype originated in a human donor with alopecia areata. For the CDR3, the DNA is TGTGCCAGCAGTTTAGGTTCCGAGGCTACGCAGTATTTT. It is translated as CASSLGSEATQYF.